Each of the 28 T cell receptor beta chains below was sequenced from the same sample in a study of blood T cell repertoires in COVID-19. Libraries were prepared by immunoSEQ multiplex PCR; TCRdb keeps only in-frame clonotypes and omits some of them. The sample comprises 200,000 to 300,000 clones, 86% of which are singletons, and about 12% rests with the top ten. The sequenced sample was peripheral blood. The source is a man older than 75 with acute or convalescent COVID-19.

This clone appeared a few times. The rearrangement joins TRBV3-1 (or the pseudogene TRBV3-2) to TRBJ1-3, with D possibly TRBD1 on 5 matching bases. V lost 0 bases to trimming and J lost 0 bases, with 12 bases between them. CDR1 and CDR2 (germline): LGHDT, YNNKEL (reference sequence). This CDR3 contains 17 residues. CDR3 amino acids: CASSQDAGRISGNTIYF. CDR3 DNA sequence: TGTGCCAGCAGCCAAGACGCGGGACGGATCTCTGGAAACACCATATATTTT.

The V call is TRBV7-9, the J call TRBJ2-3; 8 bases fit TRBD2. Germline CDR1 SEHNR, CDR2 FQNEAQ (reference sequence). This CDR3 spans 15 amino acids. The ends lost 1 base at V and 4 bases at J; junction bases unmatched: 4. CDR3 coding DNA: TGTGCCAGCAGCTTAGTAGCGGGAACGGCAGATACGCAGTATTTT. Translation: CASSLVAGTADTQYF.

This chain joins TRBV27 and TRBJ2-2, with D perhaps TRBD1 (6 bases). The CDR3 totals 17 residues. Germline lookup yields CDR1 MNHEY and CDR2 SMNVEV (reference sequence). V lost 5 bases and J lost 5, with 21 bases in between. This CDR3 is CASSHRRTATWTGELFF. In DNA form, the CDR3 reads TGTGCCAGCAGTCACCGACGGACAGCCACCTGGACCGGGGAGCTGTTTTTT.

The chain joins TRBV24-1 to TRBJ2-1; 7 positions match TRBD1. Germline CDR1 is KGHDR and CDR2 is SFDVKD. V dropped 4 bases and J dropped 4; count of bases not matched to a gene: 6. The CDR3 is made up of 15 amino acids. This chain's CDR3 is CATSDPGTDYNEQFF. In DNA, the CDR3 is TGTGCCACCAGTGACCCCGGGACAGATTACAATGAGCAGTTCTTC.

The V and J genes are TRBV29-1 and TRBJ2-3; the D is unclear. There are 13 residues in the CDR3. Trimming took off 3 bases at V and 5 bases at J, with 12 bases between the two ends. Germline CDR1 and CDR2: SQVTM and ANQGSEA. The CDR3 loop is CSVDGIQRDTQYF. In DNA, the CDR3 is TGCAGCGTTGATGGTATACAGAGAGATACGCAGTATTTT.

The chain recombines TRBV28 with TRBJ2-7, with 7 bases matching TRBD1. V lost 4 bases, J lost 1 base, and 10 bases stayed unmatched. The V gene's germline CDR1 is MDHEN and CDR2 SYDVKM. CDR3 length: 16 amino acids. CDR3 loop: CASSSAPRDSSYEQYF. The CDR3, as DNA: TGTGCCAGCAGTTCAGCCCCCCGGGACAGTTCCTACGAGCAGTACTTC. The full variable domain, in which reference TRBV28 and TRBJ2-7 provide the parts outside the CDR3, is DVKVTQSSRYLVKRTGEKVFLECVQDMDHENMFWYRQDPGLGLRLIYFSYDVKMKEKGDIPEGYSVSREKKERFSLILESASTNQTSMYLCASSSAPRDSSYEQYFGPGTRLTVT.

The rearrangement uses TRBV11-2 and TRBJ2-7, with TRBD2 as a possible D gene (5 bases). Per germline, CDR1 SGHAT and CDR2 FQNNGV. Trimming took off 0 bases at V and 5 bases at J, with 11 bases between the two ends. This CDR3 has 14 residues. CDR3 sequence reads: CASSLDPSGNEQYF. CDR3 bases: TGTGCCAGCAGCTTAGATCCCTCGGGGAACGAGCAGTACTTC.

A few counts support this clone. This chain joins TRBV3-1 (or the pseudogene TRBV3-2) and TRBJ2-1; perhaps TRBD2 as D (8 bases). The CDR3 has 15 residues. CDR1 LGHDT and CDR2 YNNKEL come from the germline V gene (reference sequence). V was trimmed by 3 bases and J by 2 bases, leaving 11 bases between them. CDR3 loop: CASSHSGTAYNEQFF. CDR3 bases: TGTGCCAGCAGCCATAGCGGGACAGCCTACAATGAGCAGTTCTTC.

CDR3 bases: TGTGCCAGCAGTTACGAGGGGGCAAAAGGGGATACGCAGTATTTT. It codes for CASSYEGAKGDTQYF. This chain uses TRBV6-2 or TRBV6-3 with TRBJ2-3; 7 positions agree with TRBD1. Germline V gene lookup returns CDR1 MNHEY and CDR2 SVGEGT. This CDR3 has 15 residues. With 2 bases clipped from V and 6 bases from J, the junction kept 8 bases outside the gene matches.

V is TRBV2 and J is TRBJ2-3, with TRBD1 identical over 8 bases. The germline V gene has CDR1 SNHLY and CDR2 FYNNEI. V shed 4 bases, J shed 8 bases, and the junction held 8 bases outside the gene matches. The CDR3 runs to 14 residues. The CDR3 region has the DNA TGTGCCAGCAGTGTCGAGACAGGGGTGGGTACGCAGTATTTT. Its protein is CASSVETGVGTQYF.

This rearrangement joins TRBV11-2 to TRBJ1-1; unclear D gene. There are 17 residues in the CDR3. CDR1 and CDR2 from the germline V gene are SGHAT and FQNNGV. With 1 base removed from V and 6 bases from J, the gap between germline ends came to 21 bases. Here the CDR3 DNA reads TGTGCCAGCAGCTTAGGGTTGGCAGGTTCGGTGATATCTGAAGCTTTCTTT. It codes for CASSLGLAGSVISEAFF.

This clone was seen just once. V gene TRBV7-9 combines with J gene TRBJ1-2, with D perhaps TRBD1 (5 bases). CDR1 SEHNR and CDR2 FQNEAQ come from the germline V gene (reference sequence). This CDR3 has 13 amino acids. The germline V and J ends were trimmed by 11 bases and 2 bases, with 15 bases remaining between them. The CDR3 DNA is TGTGCCGCATCCAAAGGGGCCAACTATGGCTACACCTTC. As protein: CAASKGANYGYTF.

The chain combines TRBV7-3 with TRBJ2-3, with 13 nucleotides matching TRBD2. This CDR3 region has 14 residues. The ends lost 4 bases at V and 10 bases at J; junction bases unmatched: 5. Germline CDR1 is SGHTA and CDR2 is FQGTGA. CDR3: CASSSGLAGAPQYF. The CDR3 nucleotides are TGTGCCAGCAGCTCCGGACTAGCGGGAGCCCCGCAGTATTTT.

The chain joins TRBV12-3 or TRBV12-4 to TRBJ2-7; D possibly corresponds to TRBD2 (5 bases). The V end lost 5 bases, the J end lost 3 bases, and 5 bases lay between the germline ends. The CDR3 length is 11 residues. CDR3 nucleotides: TGTGCCAGCAGTCGGGACTACGAGCAGTACTTC. Translating it yields CASSRDYEQYF.

In its sample, this clone was seen a few times. The chain has TRBV6-5 and TRBJ1-1; 7 bases line up with TRBD1. The germline V gene has CDR1 MNHEY and CDR2 SVGAGI. The junction had 10 bases not matched to a gene; V was cut back by 5 bases and J by 4 bases. There are 15 residues in the CDR3. The CDR3 loop reads CASSRGQGVSTEAFF. The DNA of the CDR3 is TGTGCCAGCAGTCGGGGCCAGGGGGTGAGCACTGAAGCTTTCTTT.

The chain uses TRBV12-3 or TRBV12-4 and TRBJ1-6; D is undetermined. The length of the CDR3 is 12 residues. V was cut by 1 base and J by 12 bases, with 7 bases left in between. The CDR3 protein is CASSLGGLPLHF. Here the CDR3 DNA reads TGTGCCAGCAGTTTAGGAGGGTTACCCCTCCACTTT.

The chain recombines TRBV2 with TRBJ1-5; 8 nucleotides line up with TRBD1. The CDR3 totals 15 residues. Unmatched junction bases numbered 5, after V lost 5 bases and J lost 2 bases. The germline CDR1 and CDR2 sequences are SNHLY and FYNNEI. The CDR3 loop is CASSQGAMGNQPQHF. The CDR3 region has the DNA TGTGCCAGCAGTCAGGGGGCTATGGGCAATCAGCCCCAGCATTTT.

The V gene is TRBV6-5, the J gene TRBJ1-5; no reliable D call. Germline CDR1 MNHEY, CDR2 SVGAGI. The CDR3 has 12 residues. Trimming pared 6 bases from V and 7 bases from J, leaving 10 bases between. The CDR3 region has the DNA TGTGCCAGCAGGGTCGGGGTACAGCCCCAGCATTTT. The encoded protein is CASRVGVQPQHF.

The J gene is TRBJ2-5, the V gene TRBV5-1; 9 positions agree with TRBD2. Germline lookup yields CDR1 SGHRS and CDR2 YFSETQ. The CDR3 consists of 19 residues. V shed 0 bases and J 4 bases; nucleotides not matched to a gene: 16. CDR3 nucleotide sequence: TGCGCCAGCAGCTTGGGCTCTGGCGGGAGGGTTCAGAGTGGAGAGACCCAGTACTTC. Translated: CASSLGSGGRVQSGETQYF.

CDR3 in amino acids: CASSVSYGYTF. CDR3 DNA sequence: TGTGCCAGCAGCGTCAGCTATGGCTACACCTTC. V is TRBV28 and J is TRBJ1-2; D gene unclear. This CDR3 spans 11 amino acids. CDR1 and CDR2 (germline): MDHEN, SYDVKM. Trimming shortened V by 6 bases and J by 4 bases, and 6 bases separated the two germline ends.

The chain links TRBV18 to TRBJ2-4, with D uncertain. The germline CDR1 and CDR2 sequences are KGHSH and LQKENI. This CDR3 contains 16 residues. The V end was cut by 3 bases, the J end by 0 bases, with 12 bases between. In DNA form, the CDR3 reads TGTGCCAGCTCACCCTTGGAGAGCCTAGCCAAAAACATTCAGTACTTC. Protein sequence: CASSPLESLAKNIQYF. The complete variable domain, with remaining parts taken from reference TRBV18 and TRBJ2-4, reads NAGVMQNPRHLVRRRGQEARLRCSPMKGHSHVYWYRQLPEEGLKFMVYLQKENIIDESGMPKERFSAEFPKEGPSILRIQQVVRGDSAAYFCASSPLESLAKNIQYFGAGTRLSVL.

This clone was detected only once. The chain couples TRBV7-9 to TRBJ1-2; no clear D gene. Between the trimmed V and J ends, which lost 1 base and 4 bases, there was a span of 10 bases. Germline CDR1 is SEHNR and CDR2 is FQNEAQ (reference sequence). This CDR3 spans 14 amino acids. Written as DNA, the CDR3 is TGTGCCAGCAGCTTAGAAATAGAAGCCTATGGCTACACCTTC. This sequence encodes CASSLEIEAYGYTF. The full variable domain, in which reference TRBV7-9 and TRBJ1-2 provide the parts outside the CDR3, is DTGVSQNPRHKITKRGQNVTFRCDPISEHNRLYWYRQTLGQGPEFLTYFQNEAQLEKSRLLSDRFSAERPKGSFSTLEIQRTEQGDSAMYLCASSLEIEAYGYTFGSGTRLTVV.

The gene calls are TRBV29-1 and TRBJ1-2; TRBD1 might be the D (5 bases). The CDR3 spans 11 residues. V was cut by 7 bases and J by 7 bases, with 13 bases left in between. Germline CDR1 reads SQVTM; CDR2 reads ANQGSEA. CDR3 amino acids: CSAARGVGYTF. For the CDR3, the DNA is TGCAGCGCCGCGCGGGGCGTTGGCTACACCTTC.

The rearrangement joins TRBV5-1 to TRBJ1-4, with 7 bases matching TRBD1. The CDR3 covers 16 residues. Germline V lookup: CDR1 SGHRS, CDR2 YFSETQ. After removal of 0 bases from V and 7 bases from J, the junction contained 9 bases not matched to a gene. In DNA, the CDR3 is TGCGCCAGCAGCTTGGCTGGGACAGCCGGGGGTGAAAAACTGTTTTTT. Its protein product is CASSLAGTAGGEKLFF.

The gene calls are TRBV9 and TRBJ2-2, with 8 bases matching TRBD1. The V and J ends lost 1 base and 0 bases, in that order; junction bases with no gene match: 8. This CDR3 is built from 18 residues. Germline V gives CDR1 SGDLS, CDR2 YYNGEE. CDR3 amino acids: CASSVLAGGRSNTGELFF. The CDR3 DNA sequence: TGTGCCAGCAGCGTATTGGCAGGGGGCCGCTCGAACACCGGGGAGCTGTTTTTT.

The rearrangement links TRBV9 to TRBJ2-1; D remains ambiguous. Germline-derived CDR1 and CDR2 are SGDLS and YYNGEE. The CDR3 is 13 residues long. The ends were cut back, 4 bases at V and 2 bases at J, with 7 bases in the middle. The DNA for the CDR3 is TGTGCCAGCAGCCTAACTCCCTACAATGAGCAGTTCTTC. Its protein is CASSLTPYNEQFF.

V usage is TRBV5-1 and J usage is TRBJ2-7; TRBD1 is a possible D gene (6 bases). Between the trimmed V and J ends, which lost 0 bases and 2 bases, there was a span of 12 bases. The CDR3 runs 15 residues. Germline CDR1 reads SGHRS; CDR2 reads YFSETQ. The CDR3 region is CASSLDGTPPYEQYF. As DNA, the CDR3 is TGCGCCAGCAGCTTGGATGGGACACCCCCCTACGAGCAGTACTTC.

The rearrangement joins TRBV7-2 to TRBJ1-1; possibly TRBD1 for D (6 bases). Germline loops: CDR1 SGHTA, CDR2 FQGNSA. The length of the CDR3 is 14 residues. V was clipped by 5 bases and J by 1 base, with 11 bases between them. The CDR3 nucleotides read TGTGCCAGCAGCCAGGGGACAACGAACACTGAAGCTTTCTTT. Translation: CASSQGTTNTEAFF.